The 24 T cell receptor beta chains below all came from one sample that was sequenced in a study of PD-L1 blockade in urothelial cancer. Sequencing was performed with immunoSEQ multiplex PCR; in TCRdb, only in-frame clones are kept and a portion is missing. The table records around 100,000 clones, over 80% of them present only once. The sample in question was PBMCs, obtained around atezolizumab (anti-PD-L1) treatment. Every receptor here comes from a woman older than 75 with urothelial cancer.

The chain carries TRBV11-3 and TRBJ1-5; 7 nucleotides match TRBD1. The germline gives CDR1 SGHNT, CDR2 YENEEA. CDR3 length equals 17 residues. V lost 1 base to trimming and J lost 0 bases; unmatched junction nucleotides: 6. The CDR3 loop is CASSLVGTVNSNQPQHF. CDR3 nucleotide sequence: TGTGCCAGCAGCTTAGTAGGGACAGTGAATAGCAATCAGCCCCAGCATTTT.

V usage is TRBV28 and J usage is TRBJ1-5, with 10 bases that match TRBD1. CDR3 length: 15 residues. Trimming cost V 6 bases and J 6 bases; bases outside gene matches: 8. Germline V lookup: CDR1 MDHEN, CDR2 SYDVKM. The CDR3 DNA sequence: TGTGCCAGCAGCACCGGGACAGGGGCTGCTCAGCCCCAGCATTTT. Translating it yields CASSTGTGAAQPQHF.

This clone was picked up one time. The chain is built from TRBV10-1 and TRBJ2-5; 14 bases are a match to TRBD2. Germline CDR1 reads WNHNN; CDR2 reads SYGVQD (reference sequence). The CDR3 length is 16 residues. V trimming: 2 bases; J trimming: 1 base; junction bases outside the gene matches: 0. CDR3 sequence: CASSEGLAGGQETQYF. The CDR3 DNA follows: TGCGCCAGCAGTGAGGGACTAGCGGGGGGCCAAGAGACCCAGTACTTC.

The chain carries TRBV30 and TRBJ2-4; perhaps TRBD1 as D (7 bases). Per germline, CDR1 GTSNPN and CDR2 SVGIG (reference sequence). CDR3 size: 14 residues. The ends were cut back, 4 bases at V and 2 bases at J, with 12 bases in the middle. The CDR3 coding sequence is TGTGCCTGGAACCCAGGGGGGCCCAAAAACATTCAGTACTTC. The encoded protein is CAWNPGGPKNIQYF. Looking up the rest from reference TRBV30 and TRBJ2-4 gives the full variable domain: SQTIHQWPATLVQPVGSPLSLECTVEGTSNPNLYWYRQAAGRGLQLLFYSVGIGQISSEVPQNLSASRPQDRQFILSSKKLLLSDSGFYLCAWNPGGPKNIQYFGAGTRLSVL.

This chain connects TRBV12-5 to TRBJ2-5; 11 bases agree with TRBD2. Germline V gives CDR1 LGHNT, CDR2 FRNRAP. V dropped 4 bases and J dropped 5; count of bases not matched to a gene: 0. The CDR3 runs to 13 residues. The CDR3 reads CASGSSGRETQYF. The CDR3 DNA sequence: TGTGCTAGTGGTTCTAGCGGGAGGGAGACCCAGTACTTC.

The chain uses TRBV5-1 and TRBJ1-2, with no clear D. V shed 6 bases and J shed 3 bases, with 18 bases lying between them. CDR1 is SGHRS, CDR2 YFSETQ, per germline. This CDR3 has 15 residues. The CDR3 coding sequence is TGCGCCAGCACCCCTTTTCCGGGGTCGGACTATGGCTACACCTTC. It encodes CASTPFPGSDYGYTF.

The chain recombines TRBV20-1 with TRBJ2-1; D is perhaps TRBD2 (6 bases). The CDR3 runs to 11 residues. V was pared by 1 base and J by 12 bases, with 10 bases between. CDR1 and CDR2 from the germline V gene are DFQATT and SNEGSKA (reference sequence). For the CDR3, the DNA is TGCAGTGCTAGAGCGGGAGAGAGGCAGTTCTTC. Its protein is CSARAGERQFF.

This clone was counted only a few times. CDR3 in DNA: TGTGCCAGCACCCCGACTAGCGGGAGGGCCGGCCATGAGCAGTTCTTC. It is translated as CASTPTSGRAGHEQFF. This chain connects TRBV27 to TRBJ2-1; 14 nucleotides agree with TRBD2. The CDR3 covers 16 residues. With 7 bases clipped from V and 8 bases from J, the junction kept 10 bases outside the gene matches. From germline, CDR1 is MNHEY and CDR2 SMNVEV (reference sequence).

The chain recombines TRBV28 with TRBJ2-7; 10 bases map to TRBD1. V lost 5 bases to trimming and J lost 1 base; unmatched junction nucleotides: 5. The CDR3 sequence is 15 residues long. Looked up from germline, CDR1 is MDHEN and CDR2 is SYDVKM. CDR3 region: CASSDPGQGSYEQYF. CDR3 nucleotide sequence: TGTGCCAGCAGTGATCCGGGACAGGGGTCCTACGAGCAGTACTTC.

The chain combines TRBV18 with TRBJ2-5; a weak D match, TRBD1 (5 bases). V lost 4 bases, J lost 3 bases, and 15 bases lay in between. Germline-derived CDR1 and CDR2 are KGHSH and LQKENI. The CDR3 is 15 residues long. CDR3 sequence (DNA): TGTGCCAGCTCACTAGGTGCAGGGATAAAAGAGACCCAGTACTTC. Protein product: CASSLGAGIKETQYF.

V usage is TRBV21-1 and J usage is TRBJ2-7; TRBD2, as called in the table, went unchecked against the DNA. TRBV21-1 is given as a pseudogene. The CDR3 has 14 amino acids. CDR3 in DNA: TGTGCCAGCAGCGGACTAGCGGAGATCCGCGAGCAGTACTTC. It specifies CASSGLAEIREQYF.

This clone was seen only a few times. The V and J genes are TRBV19 and TRBJ2-6; 10 bases line up with TRBD2. The CDR3 is 20 residues long. The junction had 18 bases not matched to a gene; V was cut back by 7 bases and J by 3 bases. Looked up from germline, CDR1 is LNHDA and CDR2 is SQIVND (reference sequence). The CDR3 loop reads CASNPGTASGRFFGANVLTF. The CDR3 DNA is TGTGCCAGTAACCCCGGGACAGCTAGCGGGAGATTTTTTGGGGCCAACGTCCTGACTTTC.

The CDR3 sequence is CASSQGFVRGYTF. The CDR3 DNA reads as TGTGCCAGCAGCCAGGGGTTTGTGCGTGGCTACACCTTC. The V call is TRBV28, the J call TRBJ1-2, with D possibly matching TRBD1 (6 bases). The CDR3 consists of 13 residues. In germline, CDR1 is MDHEN, CDR2 SYDVKM. V lost 6 bases and J 7 bases, leaving 15 bases between the germline ends.

Note on this clone: At the DNA level, this CDR3 is encoded by other sequences in the same sample as well. This chain connects TRBV5-4 to TRBJ2-1; 11 bases align to TRBD2. With 3 bases clipped from V and 4 bases from J, the junction kept 3 bases outside the gene matches. Germline V gene sequence: CDR1 SGHNT, CDR2 YYREEE (reference sequence). The CDR3 consists of 15 residues. The CDR3 DNA is TGTGCCAGCAGCTCCGGGACTAGCGGTTACAATGAGCAGTTCTTC. It encodes CASSSGTSGYNEQFF.

The chain uses TRBV19 and TRBJ1-2, with D possibly TRBD1 on 5 matching bases. Trimming shortened V by 5 bases and J by 8 bases, and 18 bases separated the two germline ends. Germline V CDR1 and CDR2: LNHDA, SQIVND (reference sequence). The CDR3 has 14 amino acids. CDR3 DNA: TGTGCCAGTAGTCTGCGGGACCCGAGGGCCGGCTACACCTTC. Residues: CASSLRDPRAGYTF.

The chain recombines TRBV7-9 with TRBJ2-1; 8 bases match TRBD2. The CDR3 consists of 14 residues. V shed 3 bases and J 4 bases; nucleotides not matched to a gene: 2. Per germline, CDR1 SEHNR and CDR2 FQNEAQ (reference sequence). The CDR3 reads CASSLTGGYNEQFF. DNA of the CDR3: TGTGCCAGCAGCTTGACGGGAGGGTACAATGAGCAGTTCTTC.

This sequence joins TRBV6-1 and TRBJ1-3, with 7 bases lining up with TRBD1. The CDR3 length is 13 residues. Germline-derived CDR1 and CDR2 are MNHNS and SASEGT. V shed 5 bases, J shed 6 bases, and the junction held 4 bases outside the gene matches. In DNA form, the CDR3 reads TGTGCCAGCAGTCGGGGACAGCCAAACACCATATATTTT. It is translated as CASSRGQPNTIYF.

The chain links TRBV5-4 to TRBJ1-1; possible D gene TRBD1, 6 bases. The CDR3 extends over 14 amino acids. Per the germline V gene, CDR1 is SGHNT and CDR2 is YYREEE (reference sequence). V lost 3 bases to trimming and J lost 4 bases, with 13 bases between them. The CDR3 DNA is TGTGCCAGCAGCTATACAGGGACCTCCACTGAAGCTTTCTTT. This gives the protein CASSYTGTSTEAFF.

The genes are TRBV4-2 and TRBJ1-1; 7 bases match TRBD1. The CDR3 has 15 amino acids. The V and J ends lost 0 bases and 5 bases, in that order; junction bases with no gene match: 6. Germline lookup yields CDR1 LGHNA and CDR2 YNFKEQ. CDR3 sequence (DNA): TGTGCCAGCAGCCAAGATCAGAGGGGGCCGACTGAAGCTTTCTTT. Amino acid sequence: CASSQDQRGPTEAFF.

This clone was detected only once. This chain uses TRBV28 with TRBJ2-5; D uncertain. CDR3 size: 11 residues. V was cut by 6 bases and J by 4 bases, with 6 bases left in between. Germline values: CDR1 MDHEN, CDR2 SYDVKM. The CDR3: CASSLGETQYF. CDR3 DNA sequence: TGTGCCAGCAGCCTAGGAGAGACCCAGTACTTC.

This chain uses TRBV5-4 with TRBJ1-1; 7 nucleotides agree with TRBD1. Germline V gives CDR1 SGHNT, CDR2 YYREEE (reference sequence). With 0 bases clipped from V and 0 bases from J, the junction kept 8 bases outside the gene matches. The CDR3 loop spans 17 amino acids. The CDR3 loop is CASSLGHRGLVNTEAFF. As DNA, the CDR3 is TGTGCCAGCAGCTTGGGACATAGGGGGCTAGTGAACACTGAAGCTTTCTTT.

The chain joins TRBV29-1 to TRBJ2-7, with D perhaps matching TRBD1 (5 bases). V was shortened by 4 bases and J by 7 bases, with 14 bases between the two germline ends. Germline-derived CDR1 and CDR2 are SQVTM and ANQGSEA. CDR3 length equals 12 residues. The CDR3 region has the DNA TGCAGCGTTGTGGGGCAGGTGGAAGAGCAGTACTTC. It codes for CSVVGQVEEQYF.

This chain links TRBV9 with TRBJ2-3; 9 positions match TRBD2. J was trimmed by 1 base and V by 3 bases; bases with no gene match: 3. This CDR3 comprises 15 residues. The V gene's germline CDR1 is SGDLS and CDR2 YYNGEE. CDR3 residues: CASSETSGGTDTQYF. CDR3 in DNA: TGTGCCAGCAGCGAGACTAGCGGAGGCACAGATACGCAGTATTTT.

This chain uses TRBV10-3 with TRBJ2-7, with D perhaps matching TRBD2 (5 bases). The germline V and J ends were trimmed by 8 bases and 3 bases, with 14 bases remaining between them. The CDR3 totals 13 residues. Germline loops: CDR1 ENHRY, CDR2 SYGVKD. CDR3 nucleotides: TGTGCCATCCGCACCGGAGCGGTCTACGAGCAGTACTTC. This encodes CAIRTGAVYEQYF.